Below are 7 T cell receptor beta chains sequenced from a single sample in a study of blood T cell repertoires in COVID-19. Libraries were prepared by immunoSEQ multiplex PCR; TCRdb keeps only in-frame clonotypes and omits some of them. The table shows fewer than 250,000 clones, with about 76% occurring only once. Specimen: PBMCs or T cells enriched from blood (not recorded which). The receptors derive from a woman aged 45-60 years with acute COVID-19.

This chain connects TRBV6-2 or TRBV6-3 to TRBJ1-4; D is uncertain. Germline V gene data show CDR1 as MNHEY and CDR2 as SVGEGT. The CDR3 runs to 11 residues. Trimming removed 2 bases from V and 11 bases from J, with 6 bases in between. The CDR3 DNA follows: TGTGCCAGCAGTTACAACTCCAAACTGTTTTTT. As protein: CASSYNSKLFF.

This sequence joins TRBV9 and TRBJ1-5; TRBD1 matches 8 bases. With V trimmed by 8 bases and J by 2 bases, 6 bases remained unmatched. CDR1 SGDLS and CDR2 YYNGEE come from the germline V gene. The CDR3 contains 14 residues. The CDR3 nucleotides read TGTGCCAGATTAGGACAGGGAGGCAATCAGCCCCAGCATTTT. It translates to CARLGQGGNQPQHF.

The J gene is TRBJ1-2, the V gene TRBV28, with 8 bases aligning to TRBD1. Losses at the gene ends were 6 bases for V and 4 bases for J; bases not matched to a gene: 4. The CDR3 spans 13 residues. Germline V gene sequence: CDR1 MDHEN, CDR2 SYDVKM. CDR3 DNA: TGTGCCAGCAGCACCACAGGGGGCTATGGCTACACCTTC. Translating gives CASSTTGGYGYTF.

The genes are TRBV7-9 and TRBJ1-4; D is undetermined. Trimming took off 5 bases at V and 10 bases at J, with 11 bases between the two ends. CDR3 length equals 12 residues. CDR1 is SEHNR and CDR2 is FQNEAQ in the germline V gene (reference sequence). In DNA, the CDR3 is TGTGCCAGCAGCCCTCCACCTACAAAACTGTTTTTT. Protein: CASSPPPTKLFF.

A note on this clone: This sample includes further DNA sequences coding for the same CDR3. The chain has TRBV29-1 and TRBJ2-1, with 12 bases fitting TRBD2. This CDR3 has 17 residues. Trimming cost V 5 bases and J 10 bases; bases outside gene matches: 18. Germline CDR1 reads SQVTM; CDR2 reads ANQGSEA. CDR3 residues: CSVPGAPGLAGSKEQFF. The CDR3 DNA reads as TGCAGCGTTCCTGGGGCACCGGGACTAGCGGGTTCAAAAGAGCAGTTCTTC.

The chain carries TRBV20-1 and TRBJ1-2; TRBD1 aligns across 8 bases. With 3 bases clipped from V and 3 bases from J, the junction kept 9 bases outside the gene matches. Germline CDR1 and CDR2: DFQATT and SNEGSKA (reference sequence). The CDR3 extends over 15 amino acids. The CDR3 spells CSASNGQGMDYGYTF. The CDR3 DNA follows: TGCAGTGCTAGTAATGGACAGGGAATGGACTATGGCTACACCTTC.

The V gene is TRBV5-5, the J gene TRBJ2-1; D call uncertain. V lost 4 bases and J 2 bases, leaving 13 bases between the germline ends. This CDR3 is built from 15 residues. Per germline, CDR1 SGHKS and CDR2 YYEKEE (reference sequence). The chain's CDR3 is CASSVRPEPYNEQFF. CDR3 nucleotide sequence: TGTGCCAGCAGCGTGCGTCCTGAACCCTACAATGAGCAGTTCTTC.